These 4 T cell receptor beta chains came from one sample sequenced in a study of early T cells in non-severe SARS-CoV-2 infection. TCRdb redid the calling of the 5' RACE reads with MiXCR, one entry per CDR3 protein. The sample records fewer than 120,000 distinct CDR3 sequences, around 12% being singletons. The source material was whole blood, sampled at baseline. These receptors originate from an adult who was a healthcare worker with PCR-confirmed SARS-CoV-2 infection or an uninfected control (not recorded which).

The V call is TRBV7-2, the J call TRBJ1-3; unclear D gene. CDR3 size: 15 residues. Trimming left V 5 bases short and J 1 base short, with 12 bases between. From germline, CDR1 is SGHTA and CDR2 FQGNSA. The CDR3 here is CASSPLASSGNTIYF. For the CDR3, the DNA is TGTGCCAGCAGCCCACTTGCCAGTTCTGGAAACACCATATATTTT.

The CDR3 protein is CASSLGSADDTEAFF. The CDR3 DNA follows: TGCGCCAGCAGCTTGGGTTCAGCCGATGACACTGAAGCTTTCTTT. The chain has TRBV5-1 and TRBJ1-1, with no clear D. CDR3 length equals 15 residues. V lost 0 bases to trimming and J lost 3 bases, with 12 bases between them. Germline V CDR1 and CDR2: SGHRS, YFSETQ.

This CDR3 is CASSLEGTDEKLFF. The CDR3 DNA follows: TGCGCCAGCAGCTTGGAGGGGACAGATGAAAAACTGTTTTTT. The V and J genes are TRBV5-1 and TRBJ1-4; 7 bases fit TRBD1. The V and J ends lost 0 bases and 6 bases, in that order; junction bases with no gene match: 2. CDR3 length equals 14 residues. Germline V CDR1 and CDR2: SGHRS, YFSETQ.

A few counts support this clonotype. The chain has TRBV7-9 and TRBJ2-5; 7 nucleotides align to TRBD2. CDR1 is SEHNR, CDR2 FQNEAQ, per germline (reference sequence). The CDR3 has 15 residues. V was clipped by 2 bases and J by 2 bases; unmatched bases: 5. The CDR3, as DNA: TGTGCCAGCAGCTTAATCGGGACTATACAAGAGACCCAGTACTTC. It specifies CASSLIGTIQETQYF.